This T cell receptor (beta chain) was found in a study of patients and donors after allogeneic stem cell transplantation. This clonotype counts as medium-sized. The ends lost 6 bases at V and 8 bases at J; junction bases unmatched: 14. The CDR3 totals 17 residues. From germline, CDR1 is MNHNS and CDR2 SASEGT. TCRdb redid the calling of the RT-PCR reads with MiXCR, one entry per CDR3 protein. The sample lists about 7,100 distinct CDR3 sequences, 10% to 15% seen once, with around 49% in the top ten. The rearrangement links TRBV6-1 to TRBJ1-6; TRBD1 aligns across 9 bases. Sequencing was done on a sample of blood, either unsorted or a sorted T cell fraction (not recorded which). The receptor's source is a human donor who was either an allogeneic HSCT recipient or a stem cell or donor lymphocyte infusion donor (not recorded which). It is not recorded whose cells these are; they may come from a transplant donor. The CDR3 coding sequence is TGTGCCAGCAGAGCTTACCCGGGACAGGGTACCGATTCACCCCTCCACTTT. Its protein is CASRAYPGQGTDSPLHF.